These 23 T cell receptor beta chains were all obtained from the same sample, sequenced in a study of blood T cells in healthy people across ages (dated by TCRdb to about 2015). The library was obtained by 5' RACE. The sequencer listed for this sample is Illumina HiSeq 2500. The second PCR ran for about 7 to 11 cycles and used a J-beta primer mix along with a sample-barcoded 5' primer. The public reads were quality trimmed at Q25 with fastp and then assembled into clones with MiXCR by TCRdb, keeping productive beta chains. Entries that share a CDR3 protein sequence are merged under the most common genes and DNA. Recorded for this sample are fewer than 950,000 distinct CDR3 sequences; around 36% of them occurred a single time. The ten most abundant clones make up roughly 13% of the sample. Input material: blood. The receptor source for this set is a man between 18 and 29 years old in good health.

V gene TRBV3-1 combines with J gene TRBJ2-7; 11 bases map to TRBD1. This CDR3 has 15 amino acids. The ends lost 1 base at V and 12 bases at J; junction bases unmatched: 11. Per germline, CDR1 LGHDT and CDR2 YNNKEL (reference sequence). The CDR3 sequence: CASSQGTGGEETRYF. For the CDR3, the DNA is TGTGCCAGCAGCCAAGGGACAGGGGGCGAAGAGACCCGGTACTTC.

The chain carries TRBV6-5 and TRBJ1-2; no clear D gene. The CDR3 sequence is 15 residues long. V gave up 2 bases and J gave up 2 bases, with 12 bases separating them. Germline CDR1 MNHEY, CDR2 SVGAGI. Here the CDR3 reads CASSYAYGQNYGYTF. Written as DNA, the CDR3 is TGTGCCAGCAGTTACGCTTACGGGCAGAACTATGGCTACACCTTC.

The gene calls are TRBV12-3 or TRBV12-4 and TRBJ2-1, with 7 bases matching TRBD2. J was trimmed by 13 bases and V by 5 bases; bases with no gene match: 23. The CDR3 has 17 residues. The CDR3 loop is CASSPGWGGGLQETQFF. CDR3 DNA: TGTGCCAGCAGTCCGGGGTGGGGGGGAGGCCTTCAAGAGACCCAGTTCTTC.

V is TRBV4-3 and J is TRBJ2-7; weak D call: TRBD2 (5 bases). V lost 1 base to trimming and J lost 0 bases, with 16 bases between them. In germline, CDR1 is LGHNA, CDR2 YSLEER. The CDR3 covers 17 residues. The CDR3 DNA reads TGCGCCAGCAGCCAAGGGCGGACTGGTCTAAACTCCTACGAGCAGTACTTC. Encoded protein: CASSQGRTGLNSYEQYF.

The sample holds a few counts of this clonotype. The rearrangement uses TRBV2 and TRBJ1-1, with D possibly TRBD1 on 5 matching bases. The CDR3 runs to 12 residues. Trimming removed 11 bases at V and 0 bases at J, with 10 bases between. Germline CDR1 reads SNHLY; CDR2 reads FYNNEI. The CDR3 coding sequence is TGTGCCGACCTGGGGCTGAACACTGAAGCTTTCTTT. Translated, it gives CADLGLNTEAFF. Variable domain in full (rest from reference TRBV2 and TRBJ1-1): EPEVTQTPSHQVTQMGQEVILRCVPISNHLYFYWYRQILGQKVEFLVSFYNNEISEKSEIFDDQFSVERPDGSNFTLKIRSTKLEDSAMYFCADLGLNTEAFFGQGTRLTVV.

The chain links TRBV9 to TRBJ2-1; no reliable D call. The CDR3 extends over 13 amino acids. Germline V gives CDR1 SGDLS, CDR2 YYNGEE. V was trimmed by 0 bases and J by 5 bases, leaving 6 bases between them. Here the CDR3 reads CASSVDQDNEQFF. CDR3 DNA sequence: TGTGCCAGCAGCGTAGACCAGGACAATGAGCAGTTCTTC.

The sample holds a few counts of this clonotype. The chain combines TRBV16 with TRBJ1-5, with D unresolved. V was clipped by 4 bases and J by 2 bases, with 15 bases between them. The CDR3 covers 16 residues. Germline CDR1 KGHSY, CDR2 FQNENV. CDR3 DNA sequence: TGTGCCAGCAGCCCGTCACCCATGGGTGGCAATCAGCCCCAGCATTTT. Its translation is CASSPSPMGGNQPQHF.

This clonotype has at least ten counts. The chain links TRBV5-1 to TRBJ1-5; perhaps TRBD1 as D (5 bases). The V gene lost 1 base and the J gene lost 1 base, with 9 bases spanning the gap. CDR1 is SGHRS and CDR2 is YFSETQ in the germline V gene. This CDR3 spans 15 amino acids. The CDR3 DNA reads as TGCGCCAGCAGCTTGCAGGGAGGGAGCAATCAGCCCCAGCATTTT. Protein product: CASSLQGGSNQPQHF.

The chain employs TRBV3-1 and TRBJ1-2, with TRBD1 as a possible D gene (5 bases). The germline V gene encodes CDR1 LGHDT and CDR2 YNNKEL (reference sequence). Trimming took off 5 bases at V and 3 bases at J, with 13 bases between the two ends. The CDR3 contains 14 residues. Here the CDR3 reads CASSSGGGHYGYTF. CDR3 DNA sequence: TGTGCCAGCAGCTCCGGGGGAGGACACTATGGCTACACCTTC.

This clonotype was seen only a few times. DNA of the CDR3: TGTGCCAGCAGTCCACATACAGGGGGCGCAGATACGCAGTATTTT. Residues: CASSPHTGGADTQYF. The chain combines TRBV6-5 with TRBJ2-3; TRBD1 aligns across 9 bases. The CDR3 has 15 residues. Germline CDR1 is MNHEY and CDR2 is SVGAGI. The V gene end was trimmed by 5 bases and the J gene end by 4 bases; junction bases not matched to a gene: 7.

This clonotype turned up a few times. At one end, the junction sequence differs from germline, possibly due to a read error. The chain employs TRBV3-1 and TRBJ1-6; D gene unclear. CDR1 LGHDT and CDR2 YNNKEL come from the germline V gene (reference sequence). The CDR3 is 15 residues long. The CDR3 region is CASSQDLGSNSPPHF. DNA for the CDR3: TGTGCCAGCAGCCAAGATCTAGGTTCTAATTCACCCCCCCACTTT.

In its sample, this clonotype was seen a few times. CDR3 sequence reads: CASSPQAGAGYGYTF. CDR3 in DNA: TGTGCCAGCAGCCCCCAGGCGGGGGCAGGCTATGGCTACACCTTC. The V and J genes are TRBV7-3 and TRBJ1-2, with D possibly being TRBD1 (6 bases). Looked up from germline, CDR1 is SGHTA and CDR2 is FQGTGA. V was cut by 5 bases and J by 4 bases, with 17 bases left in between. The CDR3 has 15 amino acids.

The chain couples TRBV12-3 or TRBV12-4 to TRBJ2-3, with 7 bases matching TRBD2. The junction had 7 bases not matched to a gene; V was cut back by 9 bases and J by 1 base. The CDR3 loop spans 14 amino acids. The CDR3 DNA follows: TGTGCCAGTATCGGGGGGTCCCGCACAGATACGCAGTATTTT. Translating gives CASIGGSRTDTQYF.

This clonotype was observed a few times. The CDR3 DNA is TGTGCCAGCAGCCCCGGACAAACTGGGGCCAACGTCCTGACTTTC. Protein: CASSPGQTGANVLTF. This sequence joins TRBV5-5 and TRBJ2-6; possibly TRBD1 for D (5 bases). The germline V gene has CDR1 SGHKS and CDR2 YYEKEE (reference sequence). This CDR3 region has 15 residues. Deletions cut 4 bases from V and 2 bases from J, with 10 bases between.

This chain connects TRBV2 to TRBJ2-1; 7 bases map to TRBD1. Trimming at V came to 7 bases and at J to 3 bases, leaving 9 bases not matched to a gene. This CDR3 is built from 15 residues. CDR1 SNHLY and CDR2 FYNNEI come from the germline V gene. For the CDR3, the DNA is TGTGCCAGCAAGGAGATAGGGGGCGTCTACAATGAGCAGTTCTTC. Its protein product is CASKEIGGVYNEQFF.

This sequence joins TRBV7-9 and TRBJ2-3; D is unclear. The CDR3 extends over 12 amino acids. Germline V gene sequence: CDR1 SEHNR, CDR2 FQNEAQ (reference sequence). V lost 5 bases and J 7 bases, leaving 10 bases between the germline ends. DNA of the CDR3: TGTGCCAGCAGCCTCCCCCTCAATACGCAGTATTTT. Translating it yields CASSLPLNTQYF.

This clonotype has more than one count but fewer than ten. This sequence joins TRBV4-1 and TRBJ2-3, with a possible D match to TRBD2 (6 bases). V lost 1 base, J lost 11 bases, and 16 bases lay in between. Germline CDR1 is MGHRA and CDR2 is YSYEKL. The CDR3 has 14 amino acids. CDR3 DNA: TGCGCCAGCAGCCAAGGGGAGCGGCGGGAAGGGCAGTATTTT. Encoded protein: CASSQGERREGQYF.

This clonotype was observed a few times. This chain joins TRBV20-1 and TRBJ2-3; 11 bases align to TRBD2. The germline CDR1 and CDR2 sequences are DFQATT and SNEGSKA (reference sequence). V shed 0 bases and J 2 bases; nucleotides not matched to a gene: 4. The CDR3 covers 16 residues. CDR3 sequence: CSARDRLAGYTDTQYF. The CDR3 coding sequence is TGCAGTGCTAGAGATAGACTAGCGGGGTACACAGATACGCAGTATTTT.

The rearrangement joins TRBV2 to TRBJ1-6; no clear D. The germline V gene has CDR1 SNHLY and CDR2 FYNNEI. Trimming cost V 7 bases and J 5 bases, with 6 bases left between them. The CDR3 is made up of 12 amino acids. The CDR3: CASKQHNSPLHF. CDR3 nucleotide sequence: TGTGCCAGCAAACAGCATAATTCACCCCTCCACTTT.

This sequence joins TRBV4-2 and TRBJ1-1; possible D gene TRBD1, 6 bases. This CDR3 comprises 15 residues. CDR1 is LGHNA and CDR2 is YNFKEQ in the germline V gene. Trimming shortened V by 1 base and J by 5 bases, and 14 bases separated the two germline ends. The CDR3 DNA reads TGTGCCAGCAGCCAAGGCGACAGGTTGGGTACTGAAGCTTTCTTT. Its protein is CASSQGDRLGTEAFF.

This chain links TRBV5-5 with TRBJ1-5, with 8 bases identical to TRBD1. The CDR3 is 15 residues long. With 4 bases clipped from V and 5 bases from J, the junction kept 8 bases outside the gene matches. Germline CDR1 and CDR2: SGHKS and YYEKEE (reference sequence). CDR3 in amino acids: CASSVDRGRDQPQHF. The CDR3 coding sequence is TGTGCCAGCAGCGTTGACAGGGGACGTGATCAGCCCCAGCATTTT.

The gene calls are TRBV12-3 or TRBV12-4 and TRBJ2-5; 7 bases are a match to TRBD2. Trimming took 4 bases from V and 1 from J; bases not matched to a gene: 6. This CDR3 comprises 15 residues. CDR3 loop: CASSSSSGGQETQYF. In DNA, the CDR3 is TGTGCCAGCAGTTCGTCTAGCGGTGGCCAAGAGACCCAGTACTTC.

The rearrangement links TRBV2 to TRBJ2-7, with TRBD1 matching over 7 bases. The CDR3 consists of 14 residues. Germline V gives CDR1 SNHLY, CDR2 FYNNEI. With 7 bases clipped from V and 0 bases from J, the junction kept 6 bases outside the gene matches. The CDR3 protein is CASTQGQFSYEQYF. CDR3 DNA sequence: TGTGCCAGCACCCAGGGACAGTTCTCCTACGAGCAGTACTTC.